One sample yielded the 21 T cell receptor beta chains listed below, sequenced in a study of T cell responses to AZD1222 COVID-19 vaccine. Assay: immunoSEQ multiplex PCR; the TCRdb copy retains only in-frame clones and omits some. The data show approximately 110,000 clones, around 88% seen once. Sample: peripheral blood, taken 28 days after the second AZD1222 dose. The receptor source for this set is an adult who received the AZD1222 COVID-19 vaccine.

Only one count was recorded for this clone. This chain uses TRBV6-1 with TRBJ2-7, with TRBD1 identical over 11 bases. CDR1 and CDR2 from the germline V gene are MNHNS and SASEGT. The trim removed 0 bases at V and 0 bases at J, leaving 1 base unmatched. The CDR3 runs 16 residues. The CDR3 DNA reads as TGTGCCAGCAGTGAAGCAGGGACAGGGGGCTCCTACGAGCAGTACTTC. Encoded protein: CASSEAGTGGSYEQYF.

This chain joins TRBV7-8 and TRBJ2-1; no reliable D call. Germline CDR1 reads SGHVS; CDR2 reads FQNEAQ. The CDR3 loop spans 16 amino acids. With 3 bases removed from V and 5 bases from J, the gap between germline ends came to 17 bases. Here the CDR3 reads CASSLDGRSQNNEQFF. The CDR3 DNA is TGTGCCAGCAGCTTGGATGGCAGGAGCCAGAACAATGAGCAGTTCTTC.

The chain links TRBV3-1 (or the pseudogene TRBV3-2) to TRBJ1-5; D possibly corresponds to TRBD1 (6 bases). Germline V lookup: CDR1 LGHDT, CDR2 YNNKEL (reference sequence). Trimming stripped 6 bases from V and 1 base from J, with 16 bases between. CDR3 length: 16 residues. As DNA, the CDR3 is TGTGCCAGCAGTCAACGTCTGGGGGCGAGCAATCAGCCCCAGCATTTT. This codes for CASSQRLGASNQPQHF.

In its sample, this clone was seen a few times. Other DNA sequences in the same sample also yield this CDR3. The chain joins TRBV12-3 or TRBV12-4 to TRBJ2-5; D not certain. The V end lost 3 bases, the J end lost 5 bases, and 4 bases lay between the germline ends. The length of the CDR3 is 11 residues. The CDR3 sequence: CASSFTETQYF. CDR3 coding DNA: TGTGCCAGCAGTTTCACGGAGACCCAGTACTTC.

V usage is TRBV19 and J usage is TRBJ1-4; D is ambiguous. CDR1 is LNHDA, CDR2 SQIVND, per germline (reference sequence). V shed 3 bases and J shed 4 bases, with 6 bases lying between them. The CDR3 contains 13 residues. The DNA of the CDR3 is TGTGCCAGTAGTATCGGAGTTAATGAAAAACTGTTTTTT. Protein product: CASSIGVNEKLFF.

This rearrangement joins TRBV19 to TRBJ1-5; TRBD1 agrees at 7 bases. V gave up 7 bases and J gave up 3 bases; unmatched junction bases: 12. Germline V gives CDR1 LNHDA, CDR2 SQIVND (reference sequence). This CDR3 is 16 amino acids long. DNA for the CDR3: TGTGCCAGTAAGGAGACAGGGAGGGAGGCCAATCAGCCCCAGCATTTT. It is translated as CASKETGREANQPQHF.

The chain couples TRBV2 to TRBJ1-2, with TRBD1 matching 9 bases. The trim removed 1 base at V and 3 bases at J, leaving 12 bases unmatched. Germline V gives CDR1 SNHLY, CDR2 FYNNEI. There are 18 residues in the CDR3. Here the CDR3 DNA reads TGTGCCAGCAGTGAAGGGGGACAGGGTTCCACCTTGTACTATGGCTACACCTTC. It yields the protein CASSEGGQGSTLYYGYTF.

The genes are TRBV6-6 and TRBJ1-5; no reliable D call. This CDR3 has 13 residues. Germline CDR1 is MNHNY and CDR2 is SVGAGI (reference sequence). Trimming stripped 7 bases from V and 1 base from J, with 8 bases between. The CDR3 is CASTKDSNQPQHF. In DNA form, the CDR3 reads TGTGCCAGCACTAAGGACAGCAATCAGCCCCAGCATTTT.

V and J are TRBV29-1 and TRBJ1-1; D remains ambiguous. Trimming left V 6 bases short and J 1 base short, with 12 bases between. The CDR3 consists of 13 residues. Per germline, CDR1 SQVTM and CDR2 ANQGSEA. The CDR3 spells CSVDRFGNTEAFF. The CDR3 bases are TGCAGCGTGGACCGGTTCGGGAACACTGAAGCTTTCTTT.

This clone came up once. The chain recombines TRBV14 with TRBJ1-4; D is uncertain. CDR3 length: 15 residues. V was clipped by 3 bases and J by 3 bases, with 11 bases between them. CDR1 and CDR2 from the germline V gene are SGHDN and FVKESK. The CDR3 coding sequence is TGTGCCAGCAGCCACGGGATCAGCCCTAATGAAAAACTGTTTTTT. Its translation: CASSHGISPNEKLFF.

The rearrangement joins TRBV9 to TRBJ1-1; D is ambiguous. This CDR3 is 14 amino acids long. Germline assignment: CDR1 SGDLS and CDR2 YYNGEE. V lost 4 bases and J lost 2, with 12 bases in between. Here the CDR3 DNA reads TGTGCCAGCAGCCCACAGAGTATAAACACTGAAGCTTTCTTT. Its protein is CASSPQSINTEAFF.

The genes are TRBV4-1 and TRBJ2-1; 7 positions agree with TRBD2. Losses at the gene ends were 0 bases for V and 10 bases for J; bases not matched to a gene: 12. Germline CDR1 and CDR2: MGHRA and YSYEKL. CDR3 length: 16 residues. Here the CDR3 reads CASSQEGVAGPREQFF. Here the CDR3 DNA reads TGCGCCAGCAGCCAAGAGGGGGTAGCGGGCCCCCGGGAGCAGTTCTTC.

The rearrangement uses TRBV28 and TRBJ1-2, with 10 positions matching TRBD1. In germline, CDR1 is MDHEN, CDR2 SYDVKM. The CDR3 length is 16 residues. V shed 7 bases and J 1 base; nucleotides not matched to a gene: 9. The CDR3: CASTRDRGLLNYGYTF. CDR3 DNA sequence: TGTGCCAGCACTCGGGACAGGGGACTACTTAACTATGGCTACACCTTC.

This clone was seen only once. This rearrangement joins TRBV10-3 to TRBJ2-1, with 7 bases identical to TRBD1. This CDR3 has 15 residues. After removal of 5 bases from V and 3 bases from J, the junction contained 7 bases not matched to a gene. Germline V CDR1 and CDR2: ENHRY, SYGVKD. CDR3 sequence: CAISPAGTVYNEQFF. The CDR3 DNA is TGTGCCATCAGTCCCGCCGGGACAGTCTACAATGAGCAGTTCTTC.

The rearrangement joins TRBV6-5 to TRBJ1-1; 7 bases map to TRBD1. With V trimmed by 5 bases and J by 8 bases, 14 bases remained unmatched. CDR1 is MNHEY and CDR2 is SVGAGI in the germline V gene. The CDR3 consists of 15 residues. The chain's CDR3 is CASSRQGTDFAEAFF. DNA of the CDR3: TGTGCCAGCAGTCGGCAAGGGACAGACTTTGCCGAAGCTTTCTTT.

The rearrangement uses TRBV10-3 and TRBJ1-4; 7 bases fit TRBD1. J lost 7 bases, V lost 3 bases, and 5 bases had no gene match. There are 14 residues in the CDR3. Germline values: CDR1 ENHRY, CDR2 SYGVKD. The DNA of the CDR3 is TGTGCCATCAGTGAAGAGGGGGCGTTTGAAAAACTGTTTTTT. Protein sequence: CAISEEGAFEKLFF.

A single count supports this clone. V is TRBV11-1 and J is TRBJ2-2; a weak D match, TRBD1 (5 bases). The V end lost 5 bases, the J end lost 3 bases, and 16 bases lay between the germline ends. The CDR3 sequence is 16 residues long. CDR1 and CDR2 (germline): SGHAT, FQDESV (reference sequence). The CDR3 region has the DNA TGTGCCAGCAGCCCCTCCTGGGGCGGCGACACCGGGGAGCTGTTTTTT. It translates to CASSPSWGGDTGELFF.

The chain employs TRBV4-3 and TRBJ1-2; the match to TRBD1 covers 8 bases. V was clipped by 0 bases and J by 7 bases; unmatched bases: 4. This CDR3 region has 14 residues. The V gene's germline CDR1 is LGHNA and CDR2 YSLEER. CDR3 DNA: TGCGCCAGCAGCCAAGACAGGGGGCGTATTGGCTACACCTTC. Protein: CASSQDRGRIGYTF.

The V call is TRBV9, the J call TRBJ2-5, with D possibly being TRBD1 or TRBD2 (5 bases each). V was clipped by 0 bases and J by 5 bases, with 14 bases between them. The CDR3 totals 15 residues. Germline lookup yields CDR1 SGDLS and CDR2 YYNGEE. DNA of the CDR3: TGTGCCAGCAGCGTAGCGGCAGGGAGTGTGGAGACCCAGTACTTC. The encoded protein is CASSVAAGSVETQYF.

V usage is TRBV6-5 and J usage is TRBJ1-3; no definite D call. This CDR3 has 14 residues. CDR1 is MNHEY, CDR2 SVGAGI, per germline. V lost 6 bases to trimming and J lost 0 bases, with 9 bases between them. CDR3 sequence (DNA): TGTGCCAGCAGGGACGGAGGCTCTGGAAACACCATATATTTT. It specifies CASRDGGSGNTIYF.

The V gene is TRBV11-2, the J gene TRBJ2-7; D not certain. Germline CDR1 reads SGHAT; CDR2 reads FQNNGV. V was clipped by 1 base and J by 5 bases, with 3 bases between them. The CDR3 covers 11 residues. CDR3 bases: TGTGCCAGCAGCTTAGTCAACGAGCAGTACTTC. Its translation is CASSLVNEQYF.